This record concerns one TCR beta chain sequence. Its target is unknown. After CD4 positive bead selection, the CD4-negative fraction gave CD8 T cells. CD45RA-CD27- cells were effector memory; CD45RA+CD27- cells were EMRA. The V and J ends lost 5 bases and 3 bases, in that order; junction bases with no gene match: 9. The germline V gene encodes CDR1 DFQATT and CDR2 SNEGSKA (reference sequence). The CDR3 covers 16 residues. Two oligonucleotides, mixed equimolar, formed the beta constant-region primer covering TRBC1 and TRBC2. An oligonucleotide with the SP2 primer and a 12-nucleotide UMI was ligated to the cDNA 3' end. TCRdb re-analysed the UMI-ligation and nested PCR reads in MiXCR, keeping a single row per CDR3 protein. Seen here are around 40,000 distinct CDR3 sequences, 13% observed once, and the top ten hold around 21%. This sample was included in a study of naive and memory T cell subsets. Study conclusions and caveats: There was no ground truth to check naive and memory subset results.

This sequence was found in a human donor in good health. The chain combines TRBV20-1 with TRBJ2-7; 14 nucleotides align to TRBD2. The sequenced sample was effector memory CD4+ T cells from blood. Subset of the sample: effector memory, CD45RA- CD27-. The CDR3 DNA sequence: TGCAGTGCTGAAACCGGGACTAGCGGGAGAGTCTACGAGCAGTACTTC. It is translated as CSAETGTSGRVYEQYF.